This T cell receptor beta chain was found in a study of blood T cell repertoires in COVID-19. Looking at the study overall: The United States, Italy and Spain were the sources of the acute and convalescent COVID-19 samples.

The protocol was immunoSEQ multiplex PCR, while the TCRdb copy is restricted to in-frame clones and leaves out a portion. Of under 200,000 clones in the sample, less than 90% were seen once. The CDR3 consists of 14 residues. Germline assignment: CDR1 SEHNR and CDR2 FQNEAQ (reference sequence). Unmatched junction bases numbered 11, after V lost 5 bases and J lost 7 bases. A Seattle source enrolled patients during active infection and followed them longitudinally. The source material was peripheral blood. This clonotype was obtained from an older woman with COVID-19, enrolled during active disease. The chain combines TRBV7-9 with TRBJ2-7; TRBD2 matches at 7 bases. Here the CDR3 reads CASSPDIRGGEQYF. CDR3 DNA sequence: TGTGCCAGCAGCCCAGACATCCGGGGAGGGGAGCAGTACTTC. Based on the CDR3 plus reference TRBV7-9 and TRBJ2-7, the full variable domain is DTGVSQNPRHKITKRGQNVTFRCDPISEHNRLYWYRQTLGQGPEFLTYFQNEAQLEKSRLLSDRFSAERPKGSFSTLEIQRTEQGDSAMYLCASSPDIRGGEQYFGPGTRLTVT.